The clone carrying this T cell receptor beta chain was picked up a small number of times. The sample originates from a study of CDR3 diversity in severe acne. TCRdb re-called the PCR reads through MiXCR, storing one row per CDR3 protein. The data contain approximately 80,000 distinct CDR3 sequences, 45% to 55% of them singletons. The receptor comes from a male donor in good health, without acne. Sequenced: blood.

The CDR3 sequence is CASSAMNTEAFF. CDR3 in DNA: TGTGCCAGCAGTGCGATGAACACTGAAGCTTTCTTT. The chain recombines TRBV6-5 with TRBJ1-1; D gene ambiguous. V was trimmed by 5 bases and J by 0 bases, leaving 4 bases between them. This CDR3 has 12 residues. CDR1 is MNHEY, CDR2 SVGAGI, per germline.